A selection of T cell receptor beta chains follows, all from one sample in a study of T cells in Graves' hyperthyroidism and ophthalmopathy. TCRdb processed the multiplex PCR reads anew with MiXCR; each CDR3 protein has one entry. The top ten clones hold around 5.3% of a sample with about 420,000 distinct CDR3 sequences, roughly an eighth of them seen once. The sample comprised blood. These receptors all come from a woman aged 18-29 years with Graves' hyperthyroidism. The CDR3 runs from the conserved cysteine through the conserved F or W. The order of the fields is V gene, D gene, clone size, J gene, CDR3 protein, CDR3 DNA. A D gene is named only where the DNA matches it firmly. Not all rows give a size; the values are once, few, many and, for expanded clones, a class.

v_call: TRBV7-2; d_call: -; clone_size: many; j_call: TRBJ2-1; cdr3_aa: CASSFKREQFF; cdr3_nt: TGTGCCAGCAGCTTTAAGCGGGAGCAGTTCTTC
v_call: TRBV20-1; d_call: TRBD1; clone_size: many; j_call: TRBJ2-7; cdr3_aa: CSARDSYPYEQYF; cdr3_nt: TGCAGTGCAAGGGACAGTTATCCCTACGAGCAGTACTTC
v_call: TRBV9; d_call: -; clone_size: few; j_call: TRBJ1-6; cdr3_aa: CASSVVGSPDSPLHF; cdr3_nt: TGTGCCAGCAGCGTAGTCGGGTCTCCTGATTCACCCCTCCACTTT
v_call: TRBV20-1; d_call: -; clone_size: many; j_call: TRBJ1-2; cdr3_aa: CSSTATGEYYGYTF; cdr3_nt: TGCAGTTCAACTGCGACAGGAGAGTATTATGGCTACACCTTC
v_call: TRBV5-4; d_call: -; clone_size: few; j_call: TRBJ2-3; cdr3_aa: CASSSPQVSGTDTQYF; cdr3_nt: TGTGCCAGCAGCTCCCCCCAGGTTTCGGGCACAGATACGCAGTATTTT
v_call: TRBV6-2/TRBV6-3; d_call: -; clone_size: many; j_call: TRBJ2-7; cdr3_aa: CASSYSDSEPGTKQYF; cdr3_nt: TGTGCCAGCAGTTACTCGGACTCGGAACCGGGTACGAAGCAGTACTTC
v_call: TRBV28; d_call: -; clone_size: many; j_call: TRBJ1-1; cdr3_aa: CASTISHTEAFF; cdr3_nt: TGTGCCAGCACTATTAGTCACACTGAAGCTTTCTTT
v_call: TRBV15; d_call: -; clone_size: -; j_call: TRBJ1-5; cdr3_aa: CATSREGGGQPQHF; cdr3_nt: TGTGCCACCAGCAGAGAAGGGGGGGGGCAGCCCCAGCATTTT
v_call: TRBV20-1; d_call: -; clone_size: few; j_call: TRBJ1-3; cdr3_aa: CSAKSAPGPGNTIYF; cdr3_nt: TGCAGTGCTAAATCGGCCCCAGGGCCTGGAAACACCATATATTTT
v_call: TRBV7-9; d_call: -; clone_size: many; j_call: TRBJ1-5; cdr3_aa: CASSSSMGHQPQHF; cdr3_nt: TGTGCCAGCAGCTCCTCGATGGGACATCAGCCCCAGCATTTT
v_call: TRBV27; d_call: -; clone_size: many; j_call: TRBJ2-7; cdr3_aa: CASSRGPRHREQYF; cdr3_nt: TGTGCCAGCAGTCGAGGACCGAGACACCGCGAGCAGTACTTC
v_call: TRBV6-1; d_call: -; clone_size: many; j_call: TRBJ1-1; cdr3_aa: CASSLVQTNTEAFF; cdr3_nt: TGTGCCAGCAGTTTGGTACAGACGAACACTGAAGCTTTCTTT
v_call: TRBV30; d_call: TRBD2; clone_size: many; j_call: TRBJ2-5; cdr3_aa: CAWSQGGAETQYF; cdr3_nt: TGTGCCTGGAGCCAGGGAGGGGCAGAGACCCAGTACTTC
v_call: TRBV5-8; d_call: TRBD2; clone_size: many; j_call: TRBJ2-1; cdr3_aa: CASSSGTGAGYNEQFF; cdr3_nt: TGTGCCAGCAGCTCCGGAACGGGAGCGGGGTACAATGAGCAGTTCTTC
v_call: TRBV19; d_call: -; clone_size: many; j_call: TRBJ1-2; cdr3_aa: CASSIDTDTYGYTF; cdr3_nt: TGTGCCAGTAGTATAGACACAGATACCTATGGCTACACCTTC
v_call: TRBV20-1; d_call: TRBD2; clone_size: many; j_call: TRBJ2-7; cdr3_aa: CSARTSGEQYF; cdr3_nt: TGCAGTGCTCGGACTAGCGGAGAGCAGTACTTC
v_call: TRBV12-5; d_call: TRBD2; clone_size: -; j_call: TRBJ2-1; cdr3_aa: CASGLGTSGSHEQFF; cdr3_nt: TGTGCTAGTGGTTTGGGGACTAGCGGGAGCCATGAGCAGTTCTTC
v_call: TRBV7-9; d_call: -; clone_size: -; j_call: TRBJ2-1; cdr3_aa: CASNGNLQFF; cdr3_nt: TGTGCCAGCAACGGGAATTTGCAGTTCTTC
v_call: TRBV7-9; d_call: TRBD2; clone_size: few; j_call: TRBJ2-5; cdr3_aa: CASSLVVGRAGETQYF; cdr3_nt: TGTGCCAGCAGCTTAGTTGTCGGGAGGGCTGGAGAGACCCAGTACTTC
v_call: TRBV24-1; d_call: -; clone_size: -; j_call: TRBJ2-2; cdr3_aa: CATSDPGGGLIGELFF; cdr3_nt: TGTGCCACCAGTGATCCCGGAGGGGGACTCATCGGGGAGCTGTTTTTT
v_call: TRBV4-1; d_call: -; clone_size: many; j_call: TRBJ2-7; cdr3_aa: CASSQETSRVYEQYF; cdr3_nt: TGCGCCAGCAGCCAAGAAACTAGCCGCGTCTACGAGCAGTACTTC
v_call: TRBV29-1; d_call: -; clone_size: few; j_call: TRBJ2-2; cdr3_aa: CSVLPGGETGELFF; cdr3_nt: TGCAGCGTTCTCCCCGGAGGGGAAACCGGGGAGCTGTTTTTT
v_call: TRBV6-1; d_call: TRBD2; clone_size: few; j_call: TRBJ2-3; cdr3_aa: CASRLAGATDTQYF; cdr3_nt: TGTGCCAGCAGACTAGCGGGAGCCACAGATACGCAGTATTTT
v_call: TRBV6-1; d_call: -; clone_size: many; j_call: TRBJ1-5; cdr3_aa: CASSGEVSQPQHF; cdr3_nt: TGTGCCAGCAGTGGAGAAGTTAGTCAGCCCCAGCATTTT
v_call: TRBV29-1; d_call: TRBD2; clone_size: few; j_call: TRBJ2-3; cdr3_aa: CSVVVTSGTDMQYF; cdr3_nt: TGCAGCGTTGTGGTGACTAGCGGCACAGATATGCAGTATTTT
v_call: TRBV11-2; d_call: -; clone_size: many; j_call: TRBJ2-3; cdr3_aa: CASSLRLVGDDTQYF; cdr3_nt: TGTGCCAGCAGCTTGCGGCTGGTGGGGGACGATACGCAGTATTTT
v_call: TRBV6-2/TRBV6-3; d_call: TRBD1; clone_size: many; j_call: TRBJ2-5; cdr3_aa: CASSYRDRQETQYF; cdr3_nt: TGTGCCAGCAGTTACCGGGACAGGCAAGAGACCCAGTACTTC
v_call: TRBV19; d_call: TRBD1; clone_size: -; j_call: TRBJ1-5; cdr3_aa: CASNDRELNQSQHF; cdr3_nt: TGTGCCAGTAACGACAGGGAACTCAATCAGTCCCAGCATTTT
v_call: TRBV29-1; d_call: TRBD1; clone_size: many; j_call: TRBJ2-3; cdr3_aa: CSVGYRGDTDTQYF; cdr3_nt: TGCAGCGTTGGTTACAGGGGCGACACAGATACGCAGTATTTT
v_call: TRBV7-8; d_call: TRBD1; clone_size: many; j_call: TRBJ2-7; cdr3_aa: CAVPGGAGGPPYEQYF; cdr3_nt: TGTGCCGTACCAGGGGGCGCGGGCGGACCCCCCTACGAGCAGTACTTC
v_call: TRBV20-1; d_call: -; clone_size: many; j_call: TRBJ2-1; cdr3_aa: CSATDKSSYNEQFF; cdr3_nt: TGCAGTGCTACTGACAAGAGCTCCTACAATGAGCAGTTCTTC
v_call: TRBV2; d_call: TRBD1; clone_size: few; j_call: TRBJ1-6; cdr3_aa: CASSGRTGGFSPLHF; cdr3_nt: TGTGCCAGCAGTGGTCGGACAGGGGGTTTTTCACCCCTCCACTTT
v_call: TRBV12-3/TRBV12-4; d_call: TRBD1; clone_size: many; j_call: TRBJ2-7; cdr3_aa: CASSSERTGHEQYF; cdr3_nt: TGTGCCAGCAGCTCAGAACGGACAGGCCACGAGCAGTACTTC
v_call: TRBV5-8; d_call: -; clone_size: many; j_call: TRBJ1-6; cdr3_aa: CASSVQGNSPLHF; cdr3_nt: TGTGCCAGCAGCGTGCAGGGGAACTCACCCCTCCACTTT
v_call: TRBV6-1; d_call: -; clone_size: -; j_call: TRBJ1-4; cdr3_aa: CASSVREGEKLFF; cdr3_nt: TGTGCCAGCAGTGTCCGGGAGGGTGAAAAACTGTTTTTT
v_call: TRBV27; d_call: -; clone_size: -; j_call: TRBJ1-1; cdr3_aa: CASSLSGGRSVEAFF; cdr3_nt: TGTGCCAGCAGTTTATCGGGGGGTCGCAGCGTTGAAGCTTTCTTT
v_call: TRBV18; d_call: -; clone_size: many; j_call: TRBJ2-7; cdr3_aa: CASSPGSAYEQYF; cdr3_nt: TGTGCCAGCTCACCTGGTAGTGCGTACGAGCAGTACTTC
v_call: TRBV6-1; d_call: TRBD1; clone_size: many; j_call: TRBJ1-2; cdr3_aa: CASISRDRGTGYTF; cdr3_nt: TGTGCCAGCATCTCGAGGGACAGGGGGACCGGCTACACCTTC
v_call: TRBV6-2/TRBV6-3; d_call: -; clone_size: -; j_call: TRBJ2-5; cdr3_aa: CASSYGPPWTEETQYF; cdr3_nt: TGTGCCAGCAGTTACGGACCACCATGGACCGAAGAGACCCAGTACTTC
v_call: TRBV3-1; d_call: TRBD1; clone_size: many; j_call: TRBJ2-1; cdr3_aa: CASSQELGQGAYNEQFF; cdr3_nt: TGTGCCAGCAGCCAAGAACTTGGACAGGGCGCATACAATGAGCAGTTCTTC
v_call: TRBV6-1; d_call: TRBD1; clone_size: few; j_call: TRBJ2-1; cdr3_aa: CASSEGQGAAGEQFF; cdr3_nt: TGTGCCAGCAGTGAGGGGCAGGGGGCCGCGGGTGAGCAGTTCTTC
v_call: TRBV19; d_call: -; clone_size: -; j_call: TRBJ2-1; cdr3_aa: CASSIRDEQFF; cdr3_nt: TGTGCCAGTAGCATAAGGGATGAGCAGTTCTTC
v_call: TRBV6-1; d_call: TRBD1; clone_size: -; j_call: TRBJ1-2; cdr3_aa: CASSSQGTGLGGYTF; cdr3_nt: TGTGCCAGCAGTTCCCAAGGGACAGGCCTTGGCGGCTACACCTTC
v_call: TRBV2; d_call: TRBD2; clone_size: many; j_call: TRBJ2-5; cdr3_aa: CASRGGTRQYF; cdr3_nt: TGTGCCAGCAGGGGAGGGACTCGCCAGTACTTC
v_call: TRBV5-6; d_call: -; clone_size: many; j_call: TRBJ2-1; cdr3_aa: CASSSRELGRNEQFF; cdr3_nt: TGTGCCAGCAGCTCCCGGGAGCTTGGTAGGAATGAGCAGTTCTTC
v_call: TRBV7-3; d_call: -; clone_size: many; j_call: TRBJ2-5; cdr3_aa: CASSLTGPETQYF; cdr3_nt: TGTGCCAGCAGCTTAACGGGTCCAGAGACCCAGTACTTC
v_call: TRBV18; d_call: -; clone_size: -; j_call: TRBJ2-2; cdr3_aa: CASSPQNWGELFF; cdr3_nt: TGTGCCAGCTCACCACAGAATTGGGGGGAGCTGTTTTTT
v_call: TRBV28; d_call: TRBD1; clone_size: many; j_call: TRBJ2-1; cdr3_aa: CASSGHDRDRDYGEQFF; cdr3_nt: TGTGCCAGCAGTGGTCATGACCGGGACAGGGATTACGGTGAGCAGTTCTTC
v_call: TRBV12-3/TRBV12-4; d_call: -; clone_size: many; j_call: TRBJ1-5; cdr3_aa: CASREGRNQPQHF; cdr3_nt: TGTGCCAGCAGAGAAGGGAGGAATCAGCCCCAGCATTTT
v_call: TRBV6-1; d_call: -; clone_size: -; j_call: TRBJ1-4; cdr3_aa: CASNVDGGGEKLFF; cdr3_nt: TGTGCCAGCAACGTCGACGGAGGTGGTGAAAAACTGTTTTTT
v_call: TRBV20-1; d_call: -; clone_size: many; j_call: TRBJ1-5; cdr3_aa: CSAETLSVSNQPQHF; cdr3_nt: TGCAGTGCTGAGACACTATCGGTTAGCAATCAGCCCCAGCATTTT